This T cell receptor beta chain was sequenced during a study of T cell responses to AZD1222 COVID-19 vaccine. Overall study results and limits: At 160-218 and 743-854, vaccine-associated CD4 TCRs were dominant, and they spanned spike. The study reported that nearly half of spike-specific TCRs target unmutated variant regions. Spike-specific TCR depth and breadth grew after two AZD1222 doses. The donors showed a predominance of white British ancestry and of females, with possible underestimation of clonal diversity.

V was clipped by 3 bases and J by 0 bases; unmatched bases: 12. The CDR3 totals 18 residues. Germline-derived CDR1 and CDR2 are DFQATT and SNEGSKA (reference sequence). Repertoires were generated with immunoSEQ multiplex PCR, while TCRdb's copy carries only in-frame clones and drops some. The data show about 94,000 clones, roughly 90% seen once. A note on this clone: Its antigen is as yet unknown.

The source is an adult who received the AZD1222 COVID-19 vaccine. This sequence joins TRBV20-1 and TRBJ2-1, with TRBD2 identical over 9 bases. The sequenced sample was peripheral blood, obtained 28 days after the second AZD1222 dose. The CDR3 here is CSASRRREGRNSYNEQFF. CDR3 in DNA: TGCAGTGCTAGTCGAAGGCGGGAGGGCCGAAACTCCTACAATGAGCAGTTCTTC.